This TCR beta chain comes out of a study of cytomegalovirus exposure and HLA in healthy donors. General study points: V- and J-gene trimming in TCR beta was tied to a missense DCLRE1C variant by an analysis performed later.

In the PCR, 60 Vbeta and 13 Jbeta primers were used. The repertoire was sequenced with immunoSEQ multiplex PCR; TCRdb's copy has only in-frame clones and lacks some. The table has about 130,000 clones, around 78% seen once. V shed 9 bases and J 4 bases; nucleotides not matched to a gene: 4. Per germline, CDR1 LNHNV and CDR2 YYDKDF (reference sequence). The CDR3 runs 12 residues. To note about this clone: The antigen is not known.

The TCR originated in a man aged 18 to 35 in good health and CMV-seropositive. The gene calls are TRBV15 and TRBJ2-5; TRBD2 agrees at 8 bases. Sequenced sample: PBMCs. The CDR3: CATSGGGETQYF. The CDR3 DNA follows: TGTGCCACAAGCGGGGGAGGAGAGACCCAGTACTTC.